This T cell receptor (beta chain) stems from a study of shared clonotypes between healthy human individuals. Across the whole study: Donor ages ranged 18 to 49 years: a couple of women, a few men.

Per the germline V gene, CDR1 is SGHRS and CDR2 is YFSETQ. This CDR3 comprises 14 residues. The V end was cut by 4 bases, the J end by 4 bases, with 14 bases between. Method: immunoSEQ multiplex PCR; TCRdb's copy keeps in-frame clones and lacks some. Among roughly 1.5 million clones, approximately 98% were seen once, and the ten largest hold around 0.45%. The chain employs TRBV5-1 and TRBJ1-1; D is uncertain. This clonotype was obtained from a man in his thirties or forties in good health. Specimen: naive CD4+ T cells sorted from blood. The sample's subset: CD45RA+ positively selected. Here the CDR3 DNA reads TGCGCCAGCAGCCGCGAAAATTGGGGCACTGAAGCTTTCTTT. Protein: CASSRENWGTEAFF.